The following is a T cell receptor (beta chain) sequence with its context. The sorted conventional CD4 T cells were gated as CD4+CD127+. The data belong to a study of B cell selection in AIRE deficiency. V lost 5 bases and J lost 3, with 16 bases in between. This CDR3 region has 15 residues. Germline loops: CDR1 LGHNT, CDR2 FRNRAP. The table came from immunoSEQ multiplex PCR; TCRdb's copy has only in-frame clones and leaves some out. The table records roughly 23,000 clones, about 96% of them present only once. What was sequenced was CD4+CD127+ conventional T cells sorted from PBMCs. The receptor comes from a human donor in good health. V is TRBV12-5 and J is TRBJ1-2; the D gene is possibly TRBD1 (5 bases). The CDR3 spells CASGAGAPPYYGYTF. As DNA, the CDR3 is TGTGCTAGTGGTGCCGGGGCTCCGCCTTACTATGGCTACACCTTC. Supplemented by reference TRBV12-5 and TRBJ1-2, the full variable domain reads DARVTQTPRHKVTEMGQEVTMRCQPILGHNTVFWYRQTMMQGLELLAYFRNRAPLDDSGMPKDRFSAEMPDATLATLKIQPSEPRDSAVYFCASGAGAPPYYGYTFGSGTRLTVV.